This T cell receptor (beta chain) came from a study of T cells in Graves' hyperthyroidism and ophthalmopathy. General study findings and limits: It was a median approximately 7.1 months before onset that the model predicted ophthalmopathy.

The trim removed 4 bases at V and 5 bases at J, leaving 10 bases unmatched. Germline V gene sequence: CDR1 LGHNA, CDR2 YNFKEQ. The CDR3 consists of 16 residues. RNA transcripts served as the template for amplifying TCR beta CDR3 regions. HTBI primers drove first-round RT-PCR of the TCR CDR3. Using its own MiXCR run on the multiplex PCR reads, TCRdb lists one record per CDR3 protein. This sample yields a few hundred thousand distinct CDR3 sequences, of which over 11% are seen a single time; more than 5% belongs to the top ten. This clonotype occurred many times. Its antigen is as yet unknown. This chain joins TRBV4-2 and TRBJ2-5, with 10 bases matching TRBD2. The sequenced sample consisted of blood. This receptor was identified in a woman in her twenties or thirties with Graves' hyperthyroidism that later progressed to Graves' ophthalmopathy. CDR3 sequence (DNA): TGTGCCAGCAGCCGCCCAGCGGGAGGGCGAGGGGAGACCCAGTACTTC. Protein sequence: CASSRPAGGRGETQYF.